Following are 18 T cell receptor beta chains from one sample sequenced in a study of monozygotic twins with inflammatory bowel disease. TCRdb reprocessed the 5' RACE reads and stores each CDR3 protein as one record, lacking DNA. The sample data list a few hundred thousand distinct CDR3 sequences. Sequencing was done on a sample of blood. These receptors were taken from a human donor with ulcerative colitis or Crohn's disease, or a healthy co-twin of an affected twin (not recorded which).

The V gene is TRBV19, the J gene TRBJ1-2. The CDR3 runs 15 residues. CDR1 and CDR2 (germline): LNHDA, SQIVND (reference sequence). The CDR3 loop reads CASERETPNTYGYTF.

The CDR3 protein is CSAPGGLAKNIQYF. V is TRBV20-1 and J is TRBJ2-4; without DNA, the TCRdb call of TRBD1 cannot be checked. Germline CDR1 is DFQATT and CDR2 is SNEGSKA (reference sequence). The CDR3 is 14 residues long.

The rearrangement joins TRBV12-3 or TRBV12-4 to TRBJ1-6; TCRdb's D call, TRBD1, is unchecked because there is no DNA. The length of the CDR3 is 16 residues. The chain's CDR3 is CASSLRGSGPRSPLHF.

The chain employs TRBV30 and TRBJ2-2. The germline CDR1 and CDR2 sequences are GTSNPN and SVGIG (reference sequence). CDR3 length: 12 residues. The CDR3 reads CACSGNTGELFF.

The chain employs TRBV6-1 and TRBJ2-7; TCRdb's D gene call, TRBD2, goes unchecked for lack of DNA. The CDR3 consists of 15 residues. The germline V gene encodes CDR1 MNHNS and CDR2 SASEGT. CDR3 amino acids: CASSEAGPTRYEQYF.

The chain is built from TRBV18 and TRBJ1-2; lacking DNA, the TRBD1 call made by TCRdb goes unchecked. The CDR3 totals 17 residues. CDR1 and CDR2 from the germline V gene are KGHSH and LQKENI. The CDR3 is CASSPPDRGLRNYGYTF.

The chain has TRBV5-1 and TRBJ2-3. CDR1 and CDR2 (germline): SGHRS, YFSETQ. CDR3 length: 14 amino acids. CDR3 sequence: CASSLEPLTDTQYF.

The chain joins TRBV20-1 to TRBJ2-3; TCRdb's assignment of TRBD2 cannot be checked, as there is no DNA. CDR3 length equals 16 residues. Germline V gives CDR1 DFQATT, CDR2 SNEGSKA (reference sequence). CDR3 amino acids: CSAHRSSGGRGDTQYF.

This sequence joins TRBV28 and TRBJ2-1; TCRdb names TRBD1, which stays unverified in the absence of DNA. The CDR3 extends over 14 amino acids. From germline, CDR1 is MDHEN and CDR2 SYDVKM. CDR3 loop: CASRPPQPGDEQFF.

The chain combines TRBV5-4 with TRBJ2-7; the TCRdb call, TRBD2, lacks DNA for checking. Germline assignment: CDR1 SGHNT and CDR2 YYREEE (reference sequence). CDR3 size: 15 residues. CDR3 residues: CASSARLAGPNEQYF.

The chain links TRBV27 to TRBJ2-7; the TCRdb D gene call, TRBD2, has no DNA to confirm it. The length of the CDR3 is 15 residues. Germline CDR1 and CDR2: MNHEY and SMNVEV (reference sequence). CDR3 sequence reads: CASSAGLAGAVEQYF.

The chain combines TRBV6-5 with TRBJ1-1. In germline, CDR1 is MNHEY, CDR2 SVGAGI. This CDR3 spans 13 amino acids. The CDR3 protein is CASSEMRETEAFF.

V gene TRBV4-1 combines with J gene TRBJ2-4; the D call from TCRdb, TRBD2, cannot be confirmed without DNA. This CDR3 is built from 17 residues. From germline, CDR1 is MGHRA and CDR2 YSYEKL. CDR3 in amino acids: CASSQILAGRAKNIQYF.

The chain has TRBV5-5 and TRBJ2-1; TCRdb's D call of TRBD1 is untestable without DNA. CDR1 and CDR2 from the germline V gene are SGHKS and YYEKEE (reference sequence). The length of the CDR3 is 14 residues. CDR3 sequence: CASSLVTGYNEQFF. Together with reference TRBV5-5 and TRBJ2-1, the CDR3 gives the full variable domain: DAGVTQSPTHLIKTRGQQVTLRCSPISGHKSVSWYQQVLGQGPQFIFQYYEKEERGRGNFPDRFSARQFPNYSSELNVNALLLGDSALYLCASSLVTGYNEQFFGPGTRLTVL.

The rearrangement uses TRBV7-9 and TRBJ2-5; TCRdb's D call, TRBD1, is unchecked because there is no DNA. Germline CDR1 is SEHNR and CDR2 is FQNEAQ (reference sequence). This CDR3 contains 15 residues. The CDR3 loop is CASSPGTDFQETQYF.

The V gene is TRBV20-1, the J gene TRBJ1-1. Per germline, CDR1 DFQATT and CDR2 SNEGSKA (reference sequence). This CDR3 spans 15 amino acids. The CDR3 loop reads CSARDRPTENTEAFF.

This chain's CDR3 is CSASDGTYEQYF. This chain connects TRBV20-1 to TRBJ2-7; the D call of TRBD1 rests on TCRdb alone, since no DNA is present to check it. There are 12 residues in the CDR3. Germline V gene sequence: CDR1 DFQATT, CDR2 SNEGSKA (reference sequence).

The rearrangement uses TRBV5-1 and TRBJ1-3. Germline CDR1 reads SGHRS; CDR2 reads YFSETQ. The CDR3 runs to 12 residues. The CDR3 protein is CASTDSGNTIYF.